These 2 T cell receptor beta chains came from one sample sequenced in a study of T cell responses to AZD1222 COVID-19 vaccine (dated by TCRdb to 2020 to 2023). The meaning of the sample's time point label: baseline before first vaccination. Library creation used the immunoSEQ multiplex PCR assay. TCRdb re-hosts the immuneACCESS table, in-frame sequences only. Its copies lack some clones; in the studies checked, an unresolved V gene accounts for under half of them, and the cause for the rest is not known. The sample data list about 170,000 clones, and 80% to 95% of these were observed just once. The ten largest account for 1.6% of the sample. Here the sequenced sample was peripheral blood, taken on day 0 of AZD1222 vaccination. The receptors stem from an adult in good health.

This CDR3 is CASDDSPNTEAFF. Here the CDR3 DNA reads TGCGCCAGCGATGACAGCCCGAACACTGAAGCTTTCTTT. The chain carries TRBV10-2 and TRBJ1-1; possible D gene TRBD1, 5 bases. The V end lost 8 bases, the J end lost 1 base, and 11 bases lay between the germline ends. The CDR3 length is 13 residues. Germline loops: CDR1 WSHSY, CDR2 SAAADI.

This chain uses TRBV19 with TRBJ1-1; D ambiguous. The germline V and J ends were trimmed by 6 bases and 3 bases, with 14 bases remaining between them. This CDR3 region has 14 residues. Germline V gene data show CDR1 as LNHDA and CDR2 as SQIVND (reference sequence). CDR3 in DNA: TGTGCCAGTAGCCGAACGGGGTGGTACACTGAAGCTTTCTTT. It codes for CASSRTGWYTEAFF.